These 32 T cell receptor beta chains came from one sample sequenced in a study of pediatric ulcerative colitis. The table came from immunoSEQ multiplex PCR; TCRdb's copy has only in-frame clones and leaves some out. The data contain 20,000 to 25,000 clones, roughly 70% of them singletons. During colonoscopy, one to two rectal pinch biopsies were collected. Sequences were obtained from gut tissue. The receptor set was obtained from a boy aged 5-17 years with severe ulcerative colitis.

The J gene is TRBJ2-2, the V gene TRBV7-8; D possibly matches TRBD1 or TRBD2 (5 bases each). V shed 2 bases and J shed 8 bases, with 15 bases lying between them. CDR3 length equals 15 residues. Germline V gene data show CDR1 as SGHVS and CDR2 as FQNEAQ. The CDR3 region has the DNA TGTGCCAGCAGCTTAAGGCAGGGACCCTATGGGGAGCTGTTTTTT. This gives the protein CASSLRQGPYGELFF.

The chain combines TRBV2 with TRBJ2-1, with D possibly matching TRBD1 (6 bases). Trimming removed 2 bases at V and 7 bases at J, with 12 bases between. The CDR3 covers 14 residues. Germline CDR1 and CDR2: SNHLY and FYNNEI. The CDR3, as DNA: TGTGCCAGCAGTGAATACACAGGGACGAATGAGCAGTTCTTC. Translating it yields CASSEYTGTNEQFF. Full variable domain (remainder filled in from reference TRBV2 and TRBJ2-1): EPEVTQTPSHQVTQMGQEVILRCVPISNHLYFYWYRQILGQKVEFLVSFYNNEISEKSEIFDDQFSVERPDGSNFTLKIRSTKLEDSAMYFCASSEYTGTNEQFFGPGTRLTVL.

The V call is TRBV7-2, the J call TRBJ2-3; D is ambiguous. Germline CDR1 reads SGHTA; CDR2 reads FQGNSA. The CDR3 length is 15 residues. V gave up 1 base and J gave up 0 bases, with 8 bases separating them. The chain's CDR3 is CASSLVVGSTDTQYF. For the CDR3, the DNA is TGTGCCAGCAGCTTAGTTGTTGGCAGCACAGATACGCAGTATTTT.

The chain employs TRBV12-5 and TRBJ2-7; perhaps TRBD2 as D (7 bases). The CDR3 has 14 amino acids. V was shortened by 7 bases and J by 2 bases, with 15 bases between the two germline ends. Germline CDR1 and CDR2: LGHNT and FRNRAP. CDR3 protein: CASASAGGPYEQYF. The DNA of the CDR3 is TGTGCTAGTGCCTCGGCCGGGGGGCCCTACGAGCAGTACTTC.

The chain links TRBV6-5 to TRBJ2-7; D might be TRBD2 (7 bases). V lost 3 bases and J 2 bases, leaving 14 bases between the germline ends. Germline CDR1 MNHEY, CDR2 SVGAGI. The CDR3 consists of 15 residues. CDR3 sequence reads: CASSYGGRGAYEQYF. The CDR3 nucleotides read TGTGCCAGCAGTTATGGGGGGAGGGGGGCCTACGAGCAGTACTTC.

This chain links TRBV7-2 with TRBJ2-1; 10 bases map to TRBD2. V was pared by 5 bases and J by 7 bases, with 8 bases of the junction left unmatched. The CDR3 extends over 15 amino acids. Germline V gives CDR1 SGHTA, CDR2 FQGNSA. CDR3 nucleotide sequence: TGTGCCAGCAGCATTAGCGGGGGGAAACCGAATGAGCAGTTCTTC. Amino acid sequence: CASSISGGKPNEQFF.

This clone was observed a few times. V and J are TRBV4-2 and TRBJ1-5; D possibly corresponds to TRBD1 (6 bases). Germline CDR1 is LGHNA and CDR2 is YNFKEQ. Trimming removed 0 bases at V and 7 bases at J, with 13 bases between. The CDR3 loop spans 15 amino acids. The DNA for the CDR3 is TGTGCCAGCAGCCAAGAATGGGGGGCAGAACAGCCCCAGCATTTT. Translating gives CASSQEWGAEQPQHF.

V and J are TRBV5-1 and TRBJ1-3; possible D gene TRBD1, 5 bases. Germline CDR1 SGHRS, CDR2 YFSETQ. There are 16 residues in the CDR3. Deletions cut 1 base from V and 0 bases from J, with 11 bases between. In DNA form, the CDR3 reads TGCGCCAGCAGCTTGTCGATTCAGGGCTCTGGAAACACCATATATTTT. Its protein product is CASSLSIQGSGNTIYF.

The table lists this clone with a count of one. V usage is TRBV7-9 and J usage is TRBJ1-2; 9 bases align to TRBD1. This CDR3 contains 13 residues. The trim removed 3 bases at V and 8 bases at J, leaving 4 bases unmatched. The germline gives CDR1 SEHNR, CDR2 FQNEAQ (reference sequence). CDR3 sequence reads: CASSFGQGRGYTF. For the CDR3, the DNA is TGTGCCAGCAGCTTCGGACAGGGGAGAGGCTACACCTTC.

The J gene is TRBJ1-2, the V gene TRBV6-5; 7 nucleotides match TRBD1. The V and J ends lost 6 bases and 0 bases, in that order; junction bases with no gene match: 7. The CDR3 contains 15 residues. From germline, CDR1 is MNHEY and CDR2 SVGAGI. The CDR3 nucleotides are TGTGCCAGCAGGCGGGGACAGCCCGCTAACTATGGCTACACCTTC. Translating it yields CASRRGQPANYGYTF.

The chain joins TRBV9 to TRBJ2-3; D not resolved. Germline CDR1 reads SGDLS; CDR2 reads YYNGEE. Trimming took 1 base from V and 2 from J, leaving 8 bases between them. The CDR3 consists of 14 residues. In nucleotides, the CDR3 is TGTGCCAGCAGCGTAAGGCCAGCCACAGATACGCAGTATTTT. It encodes CASSVRPATDTQYF.

V usage is TRBV29-1 and J usage is TRBJ1-2; D may be TRBD1 (5 bases). The CDR3 length is 10 residues. The germline V gene has CDR1 SQVTM and CDR2 ANQGSEA. Trimming cost V 3 bases and J 8 bases, with 7 bases left between them. The DNA of the CDR3 is TGCAGCGTTGAGGGGGGGGGCTACACCTTC. Translated, it gives CSVEGGGYTF.

J is TRBJ2-2 and V is TRBV7-3; D gene uncertain. The germline V gene has CDR1 SGHTA and CDR2 FQGTGA. Trimming stripped 2 bases from V and 1 base from J, with 8 bases between. The length of the CDR3 is 15 residues. The CDR3 here is CASSLGIENTGELFF. CDR3 in DNA: TGTGCCAGCAGCTTAGGAATCGAGAACACCGGGGAGCTGTTTTTT.

V is TRBV18 and J is TRBJ2-2; perhaps TRBD1 as D (6 bases). Trimming cost V 4 bases and J 6 bases, with 9 bases left between them. CDR1 and CDR2 from the germline V gene are KGHSH and LQKENI. This CDR3 has 13 amino acids. CDR3 sequence (DNA): TGTGCCAGCTCACGGCAGGGGTCCGGGGAGCTGTTTTTT. As protein: CASSRQGSGELFF.

In this sample, this clone turned up a few times. The chain has TRBV5-4 and TRBJ2-1; 9 nucleotides agree with TRBD2. The V gene's germline CDR1 is SGHNT and CDR2 YYREEE (reference sequence). The ends lost 0 bases at V and 0 bases at J; junction bases unmatched: 1. There are 16 residues in the CDR3. The CDR3 DNA follows: TGTGCCAGCAGCTTGGCTAGCGGGGTCTCCTACAATGAGCAGTTCTTC. Translating it yields CASSLASGVSYNEQFF.

The chain combines TRBV4-1 with TRBJ1-1, with D possibly being TRBD1 (6 bases). Trimming shortened V by 0 bases and J by 11 bases, and 16 bases separated the two germline ends. The CDR3 runs 14 residues. Per germline, CDR1 MGHRA and CDR2 YSYEKL. Written as DNA, the CDR3 is TGCGCCAGCAGCCAAGACTACGGGGGCGCGATCGCTTTCTTT. Encoded protein: CASSQDYGGAIAFF.

This clone was counted between two and nine times. The V gene is TRBV18, the J gene TRBJ2-5; D not certain. V lost 5 bases to trimming and J lost 2 bases, with 9 bases between them. This CDR3 has 13 residues. From germline, CDR1 is KGHSH and CDR2 LQKENI. The CDR3 DNA follows: TGTGCCAGCTCATCCGGTAGGCAAGAGACCCAGTACTTC. Amino acids: CASSSGRQETQYF.

This chain uses TRBV29-1 with TRBJ2-1; 11 bases agree with TRBD2. The J segment lost 2 bases and the V segment lost 3 bases, leaving 6 bases of the junction unmatched. The germline V gene encodes CDR1 SQVTM and CDR2 ANQGSEA. CDR3 length equals 16 residues. Written as DNA, the CDR3 is TGCAGCGTTGATGGGCTAGCGGGAGGTGCCTACAATGAGCAGTTCTTC. It yields the protein CSVDGLAGGAYNEQFF.

V usage is TRBV27 and J usage is TRBJ2-7; unclear D gene. CDR1 and CDR2 (germline): MNHEY, SMNVEV (reference sequence). Trimming pared 4 bases from V and 2 bases from J, leaving 6 bases between. This CDR3 spans 12 amino acids. The CDR3 DNA is TGTGCCAGCAGTTCCGGCCCCTACGAGCAGTACTTC. As protein: CASSSGPYEQYF.

The chain recombines TRBV7-9 with TRBJ1-4, with TRBD1 matching over 10 bases. Germline lookup yields CDR1 SEHNR and CDR2 FQNEAQ (reference sequence). With 3 bases clipped from V and 6 bases from J, the junction kept 4 bases outside the gene matches. This CDR3 is built from 15 residues. This chain's CDR3 is CASSFSGTGDEKLFF. The DNA for the CDR3 is TGTGCCAGCAGCTTCTCAGGGACAGGGGATGAAAAACTGTTTTTT.

This clone has only a few counts. V gene TRBV19 combines with J gene TRBJ1-5; 9 nucleotides agree with TRBD1. V lost 3 bases to trimming and J lost 8 bases; unmatched junction nucleotides: 5. The length of the CDR3 is 14 residues. Germline V lookup: CDR1 LNHDA, CDR2 SQIVND (reference sequence). The CDR3: CASSMDRGVEPQHF. The CDR3 bases are TGTGCCAGTAGTATGGACAGGGGAGTTGAGCCCCAGCATTTT.

Of note for this clone: The same CDR3 arises from other DNA sequences in this sample as well. The V call is TRBV6-5, the J call TRBJ2-7, with D perhaps matching TRBD2 (7 bases). Looked up from germline, CDR1 is MNHEY and CDR2 is SVGAGI. CDR3 length: 15 residues. Trimming took off 0 bases at V and 3 bases at J, with 12 bases between the two ends. Here the CDR3 reads CASSYSRGGGYEQYF. CDR3 nucleotides: TGTGCCAGCAGTTACTCGAGGGGGGGCGGCTACGAGCAGTACTTC.

This chain uses TRBV29-1 with TRBJ2-7; no clear D gene. The CDR3 is 13 amino acids. Looked up from germline, CDR1 is SQVTM and CDR2 is ANQGSEA. The V and J ends lost 2 bases and 1 base respectively, with 9 bases between them. The CDR3 reads CSVETGLSYEQYF. CDR3 bases: TGCAGCGTTGAAACGGGCCTTTCCTACGAGCAGTACTTC.

This chain connects TRBV14 to TRBJ2-7; D possibly corresponds to TRBD2 (6 bases). V lost 1 base, J lost 4 bases, and 17 bases lay in between. CDR3 length: 16 amino acids. CDR1 is SGHDN and CDR2 is FVKESK in the germline V gene. CDR3 in amino acids: CASSQVGGDLTYEQYF. The CDR3, as DNA: TGTGCCAGCAGCCAAGTGGGGGGAGACTTGACTTACGAGCAGTACTTC.

The chain carries TRBV14 and TRBJ2-1, with D unclear. Germline values: CDR1 SGHDN, CDR2 FVKESK. Trimming removed 2 bases from V and 6 bases from J, with 11 bases in between. There are 14 residues in the CDR3. The CDR3 DNA is TGTGCCAGCAGCCAACGGGTGCCCCCCAATGAGCAGTTCTTC. This sequence encodes CASSQRVPPNEQFF.

This chain connects TRBV15 to TRBJ2-3; D remains ambiguous. Germline lookup yields CDR1 LNHNV and CDR2 YYDKDF (reference sequence). The CDR3 loop spans 15 amino acids. V was trimmed by 0 bases and J by 5 bases, leaving 12 bases between them. CDR3 nucleotides: TGTGCCACCAGCAGAGATGCCGTTAAGGAAGATACGCAGTATTTT. Its translation is CATSRDAVKEDTQYF.

The chain uses TRBV7-2 and TRBJ1-1; D uncertain. Between the trimmed V and J ends, which lost 2 bases and 2 bases, there was a span of 12 bases. The germline gives CDR1 SGHTA, CDR2 FQGNSA. This CDR3 spans 15 amino acids. CDR3 loop: CASSLSVGSNTEAFF. Here the CDR3 DNA reads TGTGCCAGCAGCTTATCTGTCGGCAGCAACACTGAAGCTTTCTTT.

The rearrangement links TRBV5-6 to TRBJ2-1; D uncertain. Trimming shortened V by 1 base and J by 6 bases, and 8 bases separated the two germline ends. Per germline, CDR1 SGHDT and CDR2 YYEEEE. The CDR3 loop spans 13 amino acids. CDR3 loop: CASSLKSGNEQFF. CDR3 coding DNA: TGTGCCAGCAGCTTGAAGTCCGGCAATGAGCAGTTCTTC.

J is TRBJ2-6 and V is TRBV2, with D possibly TRBD1 on 5 matching bases. V lost 10 bases to trimming and J lost 1 base, with 20 bases between them. The germline V gene has CDR1 SNHLY and CDR2 FYNNEI. The CDR3 extends over 17 amino acids. The CDR3 sequence is CAIQGAAKLSGANVLTF. The CDR3, as DNA: TGTGCCATCCAAGGGGCAGCCAAATTGTCTGGGGCCAACGTCCTGACTTTC.

This clone was seen a handful of times. The V gene is TRBV2, the J gene TRBJ1-1; D perhaps matches TRBD1 (6 bases). Germline V lookup: CDR1 SNHLY, CDR2 FYNNEI. This CDR3 is 15 amino acids long. Between the trimmed V and J ends, which lost 7 bases and 5 bases, there was a span of 20 bases. The CDR3 sequence: CASTLTGLGGTEAFF. Here the CDR3 DNA reads TGTGCCAGCACCCTGACAGGACTCGGTGGTACTGAAGCTTTCTTT.

Relative to its sample, this clone is medium-sized. The chain is built from TRBV7-2 and TRBJ1-2; no clear D gene. Trimming cost V 5 bases and J 4 bases, with 17 bases left between them. This CDR3 has 15 amino acids. Germline V gives CDR1 SGHTA, CDR2 FQGNSA. The CDR3 is CASSRWSSEVYGYTF. CDR3 sequence (DNA): TGTGCCAGCAGCCGATGGTCCAGTGAAGTCTATGGCTACACCTTC.

The V call is TRBV18, the J call TRBJ1-3; D gene uncertain. Germline V lookup: CDR1 KGHSH, CDR2 LQKENI. V lost 3 bases and J lost 3, with 6 bases in between. This CDR3 is 13 amino acids long. The CDR3 DNA is TGTGCCAGCTCACCGGCCGATGGAAACACCATATATTTT. Protein sequence: CASSPADGNTIYF.